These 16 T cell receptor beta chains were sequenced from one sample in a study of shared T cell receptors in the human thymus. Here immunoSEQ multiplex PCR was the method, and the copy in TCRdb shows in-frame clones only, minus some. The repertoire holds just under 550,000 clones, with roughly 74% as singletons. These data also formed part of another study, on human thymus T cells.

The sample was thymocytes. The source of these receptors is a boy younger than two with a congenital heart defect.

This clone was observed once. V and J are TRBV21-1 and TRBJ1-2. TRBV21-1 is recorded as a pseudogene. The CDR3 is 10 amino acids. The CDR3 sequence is CASRDGWNTF. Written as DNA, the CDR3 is TGTGCCAGCAGAGACGGGTGGAACACCTTC.

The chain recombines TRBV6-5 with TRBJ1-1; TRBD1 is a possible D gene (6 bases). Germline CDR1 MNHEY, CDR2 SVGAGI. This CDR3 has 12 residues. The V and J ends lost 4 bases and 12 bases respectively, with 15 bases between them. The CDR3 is CASSLTRGETFF. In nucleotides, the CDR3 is TGTGCCAGCAGTTTAACCAGGGGCGAGACTTTCTTT.

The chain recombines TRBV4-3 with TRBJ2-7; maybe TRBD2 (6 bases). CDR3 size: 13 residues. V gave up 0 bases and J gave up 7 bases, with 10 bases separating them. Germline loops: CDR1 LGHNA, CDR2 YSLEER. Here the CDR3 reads CASSQDPRGEQYF. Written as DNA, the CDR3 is TGCGCCAGCAGCCAAGATCCGCGGGGAGAGCAGTACTTC.

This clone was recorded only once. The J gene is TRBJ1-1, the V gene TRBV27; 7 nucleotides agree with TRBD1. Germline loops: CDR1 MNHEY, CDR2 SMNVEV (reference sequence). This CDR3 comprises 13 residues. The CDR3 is CAARGQMNTEAFF. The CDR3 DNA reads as TGTGCGGCGAGGGGGCAGATGAACACTGAAGCTTTCTTT.

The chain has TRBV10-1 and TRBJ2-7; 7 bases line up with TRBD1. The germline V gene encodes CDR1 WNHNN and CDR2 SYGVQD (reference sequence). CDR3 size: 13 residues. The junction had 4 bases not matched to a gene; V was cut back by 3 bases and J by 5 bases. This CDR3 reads CASSDSDRDEQYF. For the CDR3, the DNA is TGCGCCAGCAGTGACAGTGACAGGGACGAGCAGTACTTC.

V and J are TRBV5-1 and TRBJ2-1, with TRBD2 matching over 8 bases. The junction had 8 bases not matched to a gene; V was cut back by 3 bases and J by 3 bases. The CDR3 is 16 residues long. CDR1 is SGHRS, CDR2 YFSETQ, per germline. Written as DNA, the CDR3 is TGCGCCAGCAGCTCCGCCGCGGGAGGCTACTACAATGAGCAGTTCTTC. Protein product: CASSSAAGGYYNEQFF.

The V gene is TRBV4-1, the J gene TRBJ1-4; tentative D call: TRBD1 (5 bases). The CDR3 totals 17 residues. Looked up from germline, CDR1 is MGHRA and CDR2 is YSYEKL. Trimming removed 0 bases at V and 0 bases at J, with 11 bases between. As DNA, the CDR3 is TGCGCCAGCAGCCAAGAGGGGGGGAGAACAACTAATGAAAAACTGTTTTTT. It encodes CASSQEGGRTTNEKLFF.

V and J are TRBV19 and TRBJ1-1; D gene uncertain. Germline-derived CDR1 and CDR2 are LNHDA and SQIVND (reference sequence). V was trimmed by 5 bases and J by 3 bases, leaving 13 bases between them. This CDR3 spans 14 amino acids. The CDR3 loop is CASSVWARDTEAFF. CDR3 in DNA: TGTGCCAGTAGTGTTTGGGCGCGGGACACTGAAGCTTTCTTT.

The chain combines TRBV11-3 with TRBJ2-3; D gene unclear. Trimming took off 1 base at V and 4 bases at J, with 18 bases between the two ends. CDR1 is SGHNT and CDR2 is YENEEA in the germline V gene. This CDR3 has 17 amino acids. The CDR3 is CASSLVPLTQVPDTQYF. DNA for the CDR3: TGTGCCAGCAGCTTAGTCCCGCTAACCCAGGTCCCAGATACGCAGTATTTT.

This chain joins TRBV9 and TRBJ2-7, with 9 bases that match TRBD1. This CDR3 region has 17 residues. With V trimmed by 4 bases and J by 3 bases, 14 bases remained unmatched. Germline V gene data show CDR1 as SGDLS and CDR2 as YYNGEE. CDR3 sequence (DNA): TGTGCCAGCAGCTCCGGGACAGGGTTTGGGAGGAACTACGAGCAGTACTTC. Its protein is CASSSGTGFGRNYEQYF.

The CDR3 loop reads CASSLAGGASYNEQFF. The DNA for the CDR3 is TGTGCCAGCAGCTTAGCGGGCGGGGCATCCTACAATGAGCAGTTCTTC. The chain is built from TRBV7-9 and TRBJ2-1, with D possibly matching TRBD2 (6 bases). CDR3 length equals 16 residues. Looked up from germline, CDR1 is SEHNR and CDR2 is FQNEAQ (reference sequence). The V gene lost 0 bases and the J gene lost 1 base, with 10 bases spanning the gap.

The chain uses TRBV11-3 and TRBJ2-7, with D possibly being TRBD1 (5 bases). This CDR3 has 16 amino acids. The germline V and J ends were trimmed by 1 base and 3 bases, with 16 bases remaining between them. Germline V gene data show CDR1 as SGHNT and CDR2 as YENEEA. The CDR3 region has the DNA TGTGCCAGCAGCTTAGGTCGGCAGGGCGCCGTCTACGAGCAGTACTTC. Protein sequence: CASSLGRQGAVYEQYF.

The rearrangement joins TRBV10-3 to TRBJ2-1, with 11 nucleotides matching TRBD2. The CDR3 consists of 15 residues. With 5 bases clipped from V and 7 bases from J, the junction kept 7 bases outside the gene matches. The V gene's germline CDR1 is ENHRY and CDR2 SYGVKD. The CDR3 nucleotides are TGTGCCATCAGTCAAACTAGCGGGAGTCGAAATGAGCAGTTCTTC. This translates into CAISQTSGSRNEQFF.

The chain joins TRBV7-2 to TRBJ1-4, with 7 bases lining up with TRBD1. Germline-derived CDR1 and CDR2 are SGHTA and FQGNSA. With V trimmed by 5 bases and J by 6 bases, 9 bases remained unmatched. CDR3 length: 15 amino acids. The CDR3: CASSKYGTADEKLFF. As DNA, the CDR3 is TGTGCCAGCAGCAAGTATGGGACAGCCGATGAAAAACTGTTTTTT.

CDR3 nucleotide sequence: TGTGCCAGCAGCCCTCAGCGGGAGTCCAACACAGATACGCAGTATTTT. It specifies CASSPQRESNTDTQYF. V gene TRBV7-3 combines with J gene TRBJ2-3; 8 bases fit TRBD2. Germline V gene data show CDR1 as SGHTA and CDR2 as FQGTGA. J lost 2 bases, V lost 5 bases, and 9 bases had no gene match. The CDR3 runs 16 residues.

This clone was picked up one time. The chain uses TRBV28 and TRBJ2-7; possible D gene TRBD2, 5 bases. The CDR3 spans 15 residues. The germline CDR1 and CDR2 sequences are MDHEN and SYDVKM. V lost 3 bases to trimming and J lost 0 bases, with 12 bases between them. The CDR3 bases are TGTGCCAGCAGTTTTCCCGAGGGTAGCTCCTACGAGCAGTACTTC. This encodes CASSFPEGSSYEQYF.